A selection of T cell receptor beta chains follows, all from one sample in a study of tumor-infiltrating lymphocytes in primary liver carcinoma. TCRdb reprocessed the multiplex PCR reads with MiXCR, giving one entry per CDR3 protein. The sample carries tens of thousands of distinct CDR3 sequences, 71% recorded once. Sample: liver tumor tissue from sampling region 4. All receptors come from a man in his forties with primary liver carcinoma and hepatitis B virus infection. Each CDR3 is given with its conserved first and last residue. The order of the fields is J gene, V gene, D gene, clone size, CDR3 protein, CDR3 DNA. A D gene is named only where the DNA matches it firmly. Clone sizes are given selectively: once, few, many, or a class where the clone is expanded.

TRBJ1-5 TRBV30 . many CAWGKTDNQPQHF TGTGCCTGGGGAAAAACAGACAATCAGCCCCAGCATTTT
TRBJ1-1 TRBV6-2/TRBV6-3 TRBD1 . CASIYPRTGPVNTEAFF TGTGCCAGCATTTACCCCCGGACAGGGCCGGTGAACACTGAAGCTTTCTTT
TRBJ2-7 TRBV7-8 . . CASNLSYKQYF TGTGCCAGCAACCTATCCTACAAGCAGTACTTC
TRBJ1-1 TRBV11-2 . . CASSLVLNAEAFF TGTGCCAGCAGCTTAGTACTGAACGCTGAAGCTTTCTTT
TRBJ2-5 TRBV29-1 . . CSVVGRGVLGGTQYF TGCAGCGTTGTAGGCAGGGGCGTACTGGGGGGGACCCAGTACTTC
TRBJ1-1 TRBV12-3/TRBV12-4 . . CASSRRITEALF TGTGCCAGCAGCAGGAGAATCACTGAAGCTTTATTT
TRBJ1-3 TRBV29-1 . . CSVLDRSSGNTIYF TGCAGCGTCCTCGACAGGAGCTCTGGAAACACCATATATTTT
TRBJ2-7 TRBV28 TRBD1 many CASTTPGQGMYEQYF TGTGCCAGCACTACGCCGGGACAGGGGATGTACGAGCAGTACTTC
TRBJ2-1 TRBV4-1 TRBD1 . CASNLGQGGVGVQFF TGCGCCAGCAACCTAGGACAGGGGGGGGTCGGTGTGCAGTTCTTC
TRBJ1-5 TRBV19 . once CVSSMTPGGYQPQHF TGTGTCAGTAGTATGACCCCGGGGGGGTATCAGCCCCAGCACTTT
TRBJ2-1 TRBV7-8 . . CSSGVSFEQFF TGTTCCAGCGGTGTTAGCTTTGAGCAGTTCTTC
TRBJ1-5 TRBV12-3/TRBV12-4 . few CASSIVNNQPQHF TGTGCCAGCAGTATAGTAAACAATCAGCCCCAGCATTTT
TRBJ2-7 TRBV11-2 . . CAFRFQQGEQYF TGTGCCTTCAGGTTCCAACAGGGCGAGCAGTACTTC
TRBJ2-1 TRBV30 TRBD2 . CAWSVDSLAGGRNGINEQFF TGTGCCTGGAGTGTAGATTCCCTTGCGGGAGGGCGAAACGGGATCAATGAGCAGTTCTTC
TRBJ2-3 TRBV6-5 TRBD2 many CASSFSGLAGVGDTQYF TGTGCCAGCAGTTTCTCGGGACTAGCGGGAGTTGGGGATACGCAGTATTTT
TRBJ2-5 TRBV11-2 TRBD2 . CTSSQTTGGRQETQYF TGTACCAGCAGCCAAACTACTGGCGGGAGGCAAGAGACCCAGTACTTC
TRBJ2-7 TRBV14 TRBD1 . CASILRGTGTAYEQYF TGTGCCAGCATCCTCAGGGGGACAGGAACTGCCTACGAGCAGTACTTC
TRBJ1-1 TRBV11-2 . . CASSRGMAGVFTQTFF TGTGCCAGCAGCCGAGGTATGGCAGGGGTCTTCACTCAAACTTTCTTT
TRBJ2-7 TRBV28 . . CDSSEGPGRAYEQYF TGTGACAGCAGTGAGGGGCCCGGCAGGGCCTACGAGCAGTACTTC
TRBJ2-3 TRBV15 . . CATSRDFHRGLTDTQYF TGTGCCACCAGCAGAGATTTTCACAGGGGACTCACAGATACGCAGTATTTT
TRBJ2-3 TRBV5-1 . . CASNLTGLTPDTQYF TGCGCCAGCAACCTCACAGGGTTGACGCCAGATACGCAGTATTTT
TRBJ2-2 TRBV29-1 . . CSVKGNGELLF TGCAGCGTCAAGGGGAACGGGGAGCTGTTATTT
TRBJ2-5 TRBV5-1 . once CASSLMDGSSETQYF TGCGCCAGCAGCTTGATGGACGGGAGTAGTGAGACCCAGTACTTC
TRBJ2-1 TRBV29-1 . . CSVLGLGVTNEQFF TGCAGCGTTCTGGGGCTGGGGGTGACCAATGAGCAGTTCTTC
TRBJ2-3 TRBV10-3 TRBD2 . CAISESSKGGKDTQYF TGTGCCATCAGTGAGTCTAGTAAGGGAGGGAAAGATACGCAGTATTTT
TRBJ2-3 TRBV11-2 . . CVSSLGGATSIDTQYF TGTGTCAGCAGCTTAGGGGGGGCCACGTCCATAGATACGCAGTATTTT
TRBJ2-1 TRBV12-3/TRBV12-4 TRBD2 . CVSSSRLAGMGEQFF TGTGTCAGCAGTTCGAGACTAGCGGGAATGGGTGAGCAGTTCTTC
TRBJ2-2 TRBV20-1 TRBD2 few CSARDGRGRASGELFF TGCAGTGCTAGAGATGGGCGCGGGAGGGCCTCCGGGGAGCTGTTTTTT
TRBJ2-5 TRBV6-6 . . CASSYSSGFSETQYF TGTGCCAGCAGTTACTCATCGGGATTCTCGGAGACCCAGTACTTC
TRBJ2-5 TRBV29-1 . many CSVEGQGRETQYF TGCAGCGTTGAAGGTCAGGGCCGTGAGACCCAGTACTTC
TRBJ2-7 TRBV6-2/TRBV6-3 . . CIISYEVPYEQYF TGTATCATCAGTTACGAGGTACCCTACGAGCAGTACTTC
TRBJ2-3 TRBV6-5 . . CASSYAGLNTDTQYF TGTGCCAGCAGTTACGCGGGGCTAAACACAGATACGCAATATTTT
TRBJ1-5 TRBV4-3 . . CASSQGASNQPQHF TGCGCCAGCAGCCAAGGCGCATCCAATCAGCCCCAGCATTTT
TRBJ2-7 TRBV6-6 TRBD1 . CASSPPTGARSSYNQYF TGTGCCAGCAGTCCGCCGACAGGGGCCCGGAGCTCCTACAATCAGTACTTC
TRBJ1-1 TRBV11-2 . . CASSLEWRADTEAFF TGTGCCAGCAGTTTGGAGTGGAGGGCGGACACTGAGGCTTTCTTT
TRBJ2-5 TRBV5-5 . many CASSLVPREDTQYF TGTGCCAGCAGCTTGGTCCCGCGAGAGGATACCCAGTACTTC
TRBJ1-2 TRBV6-2/TRBV6-3 . . CASRGGGYAYTF TGTGCCAGCAGGGGAGGCGGCTATGCTTACACCTTC
TRBJ2-2 TRBV11-2 . . CVSSLHGANTGELFF TGTGTCAGCAGCTTACATGGAGCGAACACCGGAGAGCTGTTTTTT
TRBJ2-7 TRBV28 TRBD1 many CASSPGQDYEQYF TGTGCCAGCAGTCCCGGACAGGATTACGAGCAGTACTTC
TRBJ2-7 TRBV5-6 . many CASSFRGTGFYGQYF TGTGCCAGCAGCTTTAGAGGGACGGGGTTCTACGGGCAGTACTTC
TRBJ1-3 TRBV11-2 . . CASSLAPVRGSSGNTIYF TGTGCCAGCAGCTTAGCGCCCGTGAGGGGGAGCTCTGGAAACACCATATATTTT
TRBJ1-2 TRBV6-1 . . CVSSLTETTNYGYTF TGTGTCAGCAGTTTGACAGAGACAACTAACTATGGCTACACATTC
TRBJ2-3 TRBV5-1 . many CASSLKRLTDGTDTQYF TGCGCCAGCAGCCTTAAAAGACTGACGGACGGCACAGATACGCAGTATTTT
TRBJ2-3 TRBV12-3/TRBV12-4 . few CAIRSTETQYF TGTGCCATTCGGAGCACAGAAACGCAGTATTTT
TRBJ2-5 TRBV6-6 . . CPSSPQETQYF TGTCCCAGCAGTCCTCAAGAGACCCAATACTTC
TRBJ1-1 TRBV29-1 . . CSLLDSEAFF TGCAGCTTACTCGACTCTGAAGCTTTCTTT
TRBJ2-3 TRBV5-1 . . CASSLGVHTDMQYF TGCGCCAGCAGCTTGGGGGTACACACAGATATGCAGTATTTT
TRBJ1-2 TRBV6-5 . . CAVSGPTNYGYTF TGTGCCGTGTCAGGTCCCACCAACTATGGATACACCTTC
TRBJ1-5 TRBV6-2/TRBV6-3 . . CAGTPVPMSNQPQHF TGTGCCGGCACCCCGGTCCCCATGAGCAATCAGCCCCAACACTTT
TRBJ2-2 TRBV11-2 . . CPSSFEGSNTEELFF TGTCCCAGCAGCTTTGAGGGATCGAACACCGAGGAGCTGTTTTTT
TRBJ1-1 TRBV11-2 TRBD1 . CASNPSRGLVNTEAFF TGTGCCAGCAACCCATCCAGGGGGTTGGTTAACACTGAGGCTTTCTTT
TRBJ1-2 TRBV4-1 TRBD1 . CASSQAGGSYGYTF TGCGCCAGCAGCCAAGCAGGGGGATCCTATGGCTACACCTTC
TRBJ1-5 TRBV6-5 . . CAGRKFSNKPQHF TGTGCCGGCAGAAAGTTTAGCAATAAGCCCCAGCATTTT
TRBJ2-7 TRBV11-2 TRBD1 once CASSFVTGAQYEQYF TGTGCCAGCAGCTTTGTGACAGGGGCCCAATACGAGCAGTACTTC
TRBJ2-2 TRBV4-3 . few CANSSELPAPNTGELFF TGCGCCAACAGCTCCGAGTTGCCGGCCCCGAACACCGGGGAGCTGTTTTTT